The 26 T cell receptor beta chains below all came from one sample that was sequenced in a study of blood T cell repertoires in COVID-19 (dated by TCRdb to 2020 to 2021). The library was prepared using the immunoSEQ multiplex PCR assay. TCRdb carries this immuneACCESS record with in-frame sequences only. Its versions omit some clonotypes, under half of them owing to an unresolved V gene in the studies checked, with the rest unexplained. The sample has under 150,000 clones on record, less than 85% of them singletons. Of the sample, around 10% falls within the top ten clones. Sequencing was carried out using peripheral blood. These TCRs come from a woman of 80 years or more in a cohort sampled during active or convalescent COVID-19.

This clone occurred once. The chain joins TRBV5-4 to TRBJ1-2, with TRBD1 as a possible D gene (5 bases). Germline V lookup: CDR1 SGHNT, CDR2 YYREEE (reference sequence). V dropped 0 bases and J dropped 8 bases, with 20 bases sitting between them. CDR3 length: 16 residues. The CDR3 coding sequence is TGTGCCAGCAGCTTGGGCCTCACAGGAGGGAGGTGGGGCTACACCTTC. Encoded protein: CASSLGLTGGRWGYTF. Full variable domain (remainder filled in from reference TRBV5-4 and TRBJ1-2): ETGVTQSPTHLIKTRGQQVTLRCSSQSGHNTVSWYQQALGQGPQFIFQYYREEENGRGNFPPRFSGLQFPNYSSELNVNALELDDSALYLCASSLGLTGGRWGYTFGSGTRLTVV.

The chain carries TRBV2 and TRBJ1-5; no definite D call. The CDR3 contains 16 residues. Trimming took off 0 bases at V and 0 bases at J, with 9 bases between the two ends. The V gene's germline CDR1 is SNHLY and CDR2 FYNNEI. DNA for the CDR3: TGTGCCAGCAGTGAAGCGCGTTACAGTAGCAATCAGCCCCAGCATTTT. This translates into CASSEARYSSNQPQHF. Filled out from reference TRBV2 and TRBJ1-5, the complete variable domain reads EPEVTQTPSHQVTQMGQEVILRCVPISNHLYFYWYRQILGQKVEFLVSFYNNEISEKSEIFDDQFSVERPDGSNFTLKIRSTKLEDSAMYFCASSEARYSSNQPQHFGDGTRLSIL.

This chain connects TRBV19 to TRBJ1-5, with TRBD1 as a possible D gene (6 bases). Trimming cost V 4 bases and J 7 bases, with 14 bases left between them. The CDR3 extends over 14 amino acids. In germline, CDR1 is LNHDA, CDR2 SQIVND (reference sequence). The CDR3 region is CASSTHRAGQPQHF. The CDR3 bases are TGTGCCAGTAGTACCCACAGGGCCGGCCAGCCCCAGCATTTT.

This clone appeared a single time. CDR3: CASSKPPGQGKERSYEQYF. The CDR3 DNA sequence: TGTGCCAGCAGCAAGCCCCCCGGACAGGGAAAAGAAAGAAGTTACGAGCAGTACTTC. The V gene is TRBV21-1, the J gene TRBJ2-7; TRBD1, as called in the table, went unchecked against the DNA. TRBV21-1 is designated a pseudogene. The CDR3 runs to 19 residues.

The table lists this clone with a count of one. The gene calls are TRBV3-1 (or the pseudogene TRBV3-2) and TRBJ1-2; TRBD1 might be the D (5 bases). V was cut by 0 bases and J by 4 bases, with 9 bases left in between. CDR1 is LGHDT and CDR2 is YNNKEL in the germline V gene (reference sequence). This CDR3 has 14 amino acids. CDR3 in DNA: TGTGCCAGCAGCCAAGATCGACAGATCTATGGCTACACCTTC. Protein sequence: CASSQDRQIYGYTF.

The rearrangement joins TRBV12-3 or TRBV12-4 to TRBJ1-2; 11 bases align to TRBD1. This CDR3 comprises 13 residues. The junction had 2 bases not matched to a gene; V was cut back by 8 bases and J by 3 bases. CDR3 region: CASGQGADYGYTF. The CDR3, as DNA: TGTGCCAGCGGACAGGGGGCGGACTATGGCTACACCTTC.

The sample holds a few counts of this clone. The chain joins TRBV9 to TRBJ2-2; D is perhaps TRBD1 (6 bases). The germline gives CDR1 SGDLS, CDR2 YYNGEE. The CDR3 consists of 14 residues. V was cut by 4 bases and J by 5 bases, with 12 bases left in between. CDR3 DNA sequence: TGTGCCAGCAGCAGTACAGGGTTAACCGGGGAGCTGTTTTTT. Amino acids: CASSSTGLTGELFF.

The gene calls are TRBV4-1 and TRBJ1-5; D remains ambiguous. The V and J ends lost 1 base and 0 bases respectively, with 10 bases between them. The length of the CDR3 is 16 residues. CDR1 and CDR2 (germline): MGHRA, YSYEKL. CDR3 amino acids: CASSQVYVFSNQPQHF. The CDR3 DNA reads as TGCGCCAGCAGCCAAGTCTATGTGTTTAGCAATCAGCCCCAGCATTTT.

J is TRBJ2-1 and V is TRBV5-5; 12 bases match TRBD2. V was pared by 3 bases and J by 4 bases, with 2 bases of the junction left unmatched. The CDR3 has 15 residues. CDR1 and CDR2 from the germline V gene are SGHKS and YYEKEE (reference sequence). This CDR3 is CASSSSGGDYNEQFF. In nucleotides, the CDR3 is TGTGCCAGCAGCTCTAGCGGGGGGGATTACAATGAGCAGTTCTTC.

This chain uses TRBV5-4 with TRBJ2-6; 11 nucleotides match TRBD1. The CDR3 length is 19 residues. Trimming removed 3 bases from V and 3 bases from J; junction bases left unmatched: 11. The germline V gene encodes CDR1 SGHNT and CDR2 YYREEE (reference sequence). This CDR3 reads CASSSPGGTGGFGANVLTF. The CDR3 DNA reads as TGTGCCAGCAGCTCCCCCGGGGGGACAGGGGGTTTTGGGGCCAACGTCCTGACTTTC.

This chain connects TRBV14 to TRBJ1-6; 7 bases fit TRBD1. The ends lost 4 bases at V and 6 bases at J; junction bases unmatched: 9. Germline V lookup: CDR1 SGHDN, CDR2 FVKESK. The CDR3 covers 16 residues. CDR3 region: CASSRYRDSLNSPLHF. CDR3 DNA: TGTGCCAGCAGCCGATACCGGGACAGTCTTAATTCACCCCTCCACTTT.

The chain combines TRBV28 with TRBJ1-5; D remains ambiguous. Trimming left V 3 bases short and J 7 bases short, with 19 bases between. CDR3 length: 16 residues. Per germline, CDR1 MDHEN and CDR2 SYDVKM. The CDR3 region is CASSFGPGLRDQPQHF. The CDR3 DNA is TGTGCCAGCAGTTTTGGGCCTGGGCTCAGAGACCAGCCCCAGCATTTT.

This clone was recorded a few times. The V gene is TRBV4-1, the J gene TRBJ1-1; possibly TRBD1 for D (5 bases). V was clipped by 4 bases and J by 2 bases, with 14 bases between them. The CDR3 is 15 amino acids. The V gene's germline CDR1 is MGHRA and CDR2 YSYEKL. The CDR3 protein is CASSPLETANTEAFF. Here the CDR3 DNA reads TGCGCCAGCAGCCCTCTGGAGACAGCTAACACTGAAGCTTTCTTT.

The chain carries TRBV9 and TRBJ1-2, with D unclear. The CDR3 has 17 amino acids. V gave up 0 bases and J gave up 5 bases, with 20 bases separating them. CDR1 SGDLS and CDR2 YYNGEE come from the germline V gene. The CDR3 loop reads CASSVGSRYTGNYGYTF. The CDR3, as DNA: TGTGCCAGCAGCGTAGGGAGCCGGTATACCGGGAATTATGGCTACACCTTC.

This clone was seen only a few times. The chain joins TRBV11-1 to TRBJ1-5; TRBD1 is a possible D gene (5 bases). V was shortened by 5 bases and J by 3 bases, with 8 bases between the two germline ends. The germline gives CDR1 SGHAT, CDR2 FQDESV (reference sequence). The CDR3 spans 13 residues. CDR3 sequence reads: CASSIGANQPQHF. CDR3 coding DNA: TGTGCCAGCAGCATAGGGGCCAATCAGCCCCAGCATTTT.

The V and J genes are TRBV20-1 and TRBJ1-2; D unresolved. V lost 6 bases and J lost 6, with 11 bases in between. Germline V CDR1 and CDR2: DFQATT, SNEGSKA (reference sequence). The CDR3 is 11 residues long. The CDR3 sequence: CSAQDLNGYTF. The CDR3 bases are TGCAGTGCCCAGGACTTGAATGGCTACACCTTC.

A single count supports this clone. The gene calls are TRBV2 and TRBJ1-1, with no clear D. This CDR3 spans 14 amino acids. V was shortened by 2 bases and J by 0 bases, with 7 bases between the two germline ends. Per germline, CDR1 SNHLY and CDR2 FYNNEI. For the CDR3, the DNA is TGTGCCAGCAGTGAACTCGCGTTGAACACTGAAGCTTTCTTT. Translation gives CASSELALNTEAFF.

This chain links TRBV11-2 with TRBJ2-7; 9 bases align to TRBD1. Germline CDR1 and CDR2: SGHAT and FQNNGV. The CDR3 is 14 amino acids. V shed 1 base, J shed 7 bases, and the junction held 5 bases outside the gene matches. CDR3: CASSLGDRVGEQYV. The CDR3 nucleotides are TGTGCCAGCAGCTTAGGGGACAGGGTAGGGGAGCAGTACGTC.

This chain uses TRBV5-5 with TRBJ2-3; 13 bases are a match to TRBD2. This CDR3 has 15 amino acids. From germline, CDR1 is SGHKS and CDR2 YYEKEE (reference sequence). Losses at the gene ends were 2 bases for V and 7 bases for J; bases not matched to a gene: 4. This CDR3 reads CASSLGLAGANTQYF. In nucleotides, the CDR3 is TGTGCCAGCAGCTTAGGACTAGCGGGGGCTAATACGCAGTATTTT.

This clone turned up a few times. This chain uses TRBV9 with TRBJ1-6; D possibly corresponds to TRBD1 (5 bases). This CDR3 spans 16 amino acids. The V and J ends lost 4 bases and 8 bases respectively, with 19 bases between them. From germline, CDR1 is SGDLS and CDR2 YYNGEE. The chain's CDR3 is CASSPGGSKSDSPLHF. In nucleotides, the CDR3 is TGTGCCAGCAGCCCGGGGGGTTCCAAGTCCGATTCACCCCTCCACTTT.

V usage is TRBV5-1 and J usage is TRBJ1-2; TRBD1 agrees at 9 bases. V trimming: 5 bases; J trimming: 6 bases; junction bases outside the gene matches: 11. CDR1 is SGHRS, CDR2 YFSETQ, per germline. The CDR3 has 15 residues. CDR3 sequence (DNA): TGCGCCAGCAGAGCATTATCCGGGACAGGGAATGGCTACACCTTC. Encoded protein: CASRALSGTGNGYTF.

V and J are TRBV7-8 and TRBJ2-7; D perhaps matches TRBD1 (6 bases). V was trimmed by 5 bases and J by 3 bases, leaving 14 bases between them. Germline lookup yields CDR1 SGHVS and CDR2 FQNEAQ. The CDR3 consists of 14 residues. The CDR3 spells CASSVPPGDYEQYF. In nucleotides, the CDR3 is TGTGCCAGCAGCGTACCTCCAGGGGACTACGAGCAGTACTTC.

The CDR3 region has the DNA TGTGCCAGCAGCCTCCTTTTCGGGACAGGGGTACTCTATGGCTACACCTTC. Protein: CASSLLFGTGVLYGYTF. The rearrangement uses TRBV28 and TRBJ1-2; 10 nucleotides align to TRBD1. In germline, CDR1 is MDHEN, CDR2 SYDVKM. This CDR3 has 17 amino acids. V lost 6 bases to trimming and J lost 4 bases; unmatched junction nucleotides: 14.

Points on this clone: The sample carries other DNA sequences with the same CDR3. The genes are TRBV9 and TRBJ2-3, with TRBD2 matching over 10 bases. The V gene's germline CDR1 is SGDLS and CDR2 YYNGEE. With 0 bases clipped from V and 4 bases from J, the junction kept 2 bases outside the gene matches. The CDR3 spans 15 residues. Written as DNA, the CDR3 is TGTGCCAGCAGCGTAGGGACTAGCGGCCCAGATACGCAGTATTTT. Protein product: CASSVGTSGPDTQYF.

The chain is built from TRBV20-1 and TRBJ1-6; no reliable D call. Trimming removed 3 bases from V and 5 bases from J, with 17 bases in between. From germline, CDR1 is DFQATT and CDR2 SNEGSKA (reference sequence). CDR3 length: 16 amino acids. The CDR3 sequence: CSASSWREGDNSPLHF. DNA for the CDR3: TGCAGTGCTAGTAGTTGGCGGGAGGGAGATAATTCACCCCTCCACTTT.

This clone was recorded a few times. This chain links TRBV19 with TRBJ2-2; D perhaps matches TRBD2 (6 bases). This CDR3 spans 15 amino acids. Germline CDR1 reads LNHDA; CDR2 reads SQIVND (reference sequence). Trimming removed 5 bases from V and 3 bases from J, with 13 bases in between. CDR3: CASSSRDFHTGELFF. The CDR3 nucleotides read TGTGCCAGTAGTTCCCGGGACTTCCACACCGGGGAGCTGTTTTTT.